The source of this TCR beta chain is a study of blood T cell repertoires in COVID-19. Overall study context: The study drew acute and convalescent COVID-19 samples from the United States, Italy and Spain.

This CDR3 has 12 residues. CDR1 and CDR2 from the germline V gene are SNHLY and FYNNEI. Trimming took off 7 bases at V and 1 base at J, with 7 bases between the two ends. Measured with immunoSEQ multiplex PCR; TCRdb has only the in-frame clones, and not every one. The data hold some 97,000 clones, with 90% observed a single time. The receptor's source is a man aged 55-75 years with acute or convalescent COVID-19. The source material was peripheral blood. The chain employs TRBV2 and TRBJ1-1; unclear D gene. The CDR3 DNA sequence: TGTGCCAGCAAATCCCGGAACACTGAAGCTTTCTTT. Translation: CASKSRNTEAFF. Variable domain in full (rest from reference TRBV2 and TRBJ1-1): EPEVTQTPSHQVTQMGQEVILRCVPISNHLYFYWYRQILGQKVEFLVSFYNNEISEKSEIFDDQFSVERPDGSNFTLKIRSTKLEDSAMYFCASKSRNTEAFFGQGTRLTVV.